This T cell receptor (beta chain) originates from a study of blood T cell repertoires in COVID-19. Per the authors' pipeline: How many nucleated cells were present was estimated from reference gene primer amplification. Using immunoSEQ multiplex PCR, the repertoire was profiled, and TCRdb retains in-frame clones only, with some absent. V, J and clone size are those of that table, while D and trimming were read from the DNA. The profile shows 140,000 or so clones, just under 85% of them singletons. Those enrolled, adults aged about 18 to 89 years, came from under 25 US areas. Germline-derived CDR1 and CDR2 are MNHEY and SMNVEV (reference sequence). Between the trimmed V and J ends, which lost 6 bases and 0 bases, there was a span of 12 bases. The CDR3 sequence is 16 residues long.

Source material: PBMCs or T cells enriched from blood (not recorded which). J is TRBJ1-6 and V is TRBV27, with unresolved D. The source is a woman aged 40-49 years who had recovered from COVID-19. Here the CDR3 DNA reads TGTGCCAGCAGGCCGGGGATTTACTCCTATAATTCACCCCTCCACTTT. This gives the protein CASRPGIYSYNSPLHF.